This passage covers 18 T cell receptor beta chains from one sample sequenced in a study of blood T cells in healthy people across ages. A second 7 to 11 cycle PCR used barcoded and J-beta primers. TCRdb re-called the 5' RACE reads with MiXCR, one entry per CDR3 protein. Of roughly 1,300,000 distinct CDR3 sequences listed, roughly 59% were seen once; the top ten hold over 5.5%. Material for sequencing was blood. These receptors were collected from a man younger than 35 in good health.

The chain couples TRBV29-1 to TRBJ2-7, with 10 bases matching TRBD1. The length of the CDR3 is 13 residues. In germline, CDR1 is SQVTM, CDR2 ANQGSEA. J was trimmed by 6 bases and V by 6 bases; bases with no gene match: 8. CDR3 loop: CSVGTGERGEQYF. DNA for the CDR3: TGCAGCGTCGGGACAGGGGAACGGGGCGAGCAGTACTTC.

V and J are TRBV20-1 and TRBJ2-5; 12 nucleotides agree with TRBD2. This CDR3 contains 16 residues. The V segment lost 0 bases and the J segment 2 bases; nucleotides outside the gene matches: 4. The germline V gene encodes CDR1 DFQATT and CDR2 SNEGSKA (reference sequence). The CDR3 coding sequence is TGCAGTGCTAGAGAGTGGACTAGCGGGGAACAAGAGACCCAGTACTTC. Protein: CSAREWTSGEQETQYF.

The chain employs TRBV28 and TRBJ1-1; D perhaps matches TRBD1 (5 bases). CDR1 MDHEN and CDR2 SYDVKM come from the germline V gene. CDR3 size: 14 residues. V was clipped by 0 bases and J by 5 bases, with 10 bases between them. The CDR3 nucleotides are TGTGCCAGCAGTTTATGGCGGGACCCTACTGAAGCTTTCTTT. Its translation is CASSLWRDPTEAFF.

This clonotype was seen just once. V and J are TRBV6-1 and TRBJ1-1; unclear D gene. The CDR3 loop spans 16 amino acids. Germline V lookup: CDR1 MNHNS, CDR2 SASEGT. Trimming cost V 3 bases and J 4 bases, with 18 bases left between them. The CDR3 DNA reads as TGTGCCAGCAGTGACCGACGGATCGTAGGAACCACTGAAGCTTTCTTT. This sequence encodes CASSDRRIVGTTEAFF.

This chain uses TRBV2 with TRBJ2-3; the D gene is possibly TRBD1 (6 bases). Per the germline V gene, CDR1 is SNHLY and CDR2 is FYNNEI. V was trimmed by 3 bases and J by 2 bases, leaving 15 bases between them. This CDR3 comprises 16 residues. DNA of the CDR3: TGTGCCAGCAGTGACTTCCACAGGGAGTCCACAGATACGCAGTATTTT. It translates to CASSDFHRESTDTQYF.

This clonotype was counted once. The gene calls are TRBV29-1 and TRBJ2-7; TRBD1 agrees at 9 bases. This CDR3 spans 14 amino acids. CDR1 SQVTM and CDR2 ANQGSEA come from the germline V gene. V was pared by 4 bases and J by 1 base, with 5 bases of the junction left unmatched. In DNA, the CDR3 is TGCAGCGTTGCTCGGACAGGGGAGTCCTACGAGCAGTACTTC. Residues: CSVARTGESYEQYF.

The V and J genes are TRBV24-1 and TRBJ1-2, with no clear D. Trimming shortened V by 4 bases and J by 6 bases, and 8 bases separated the two germline ends. This CDR3 comprises 12 residues. From germline, CDR1 is KGHDR and CDR2 SFDVKD. CDR3 in amino acids: CATSEIGDGYTF. DNA of the CDR3: TGTGCCACCAGTGAGATCGGGGATGGCTACACCTTC.

The rearrangement joins TRBV5-1 to TRBJ2-7; D not certain. The germline CDR1 and CDR2 sequences are SGHRS and YFSETQ. The V and J ends lost 0 bases and 3 bases respectively, with 10 bases between them. The CDR3 is 14 amino acids. CDR3 residues: CASSLAQPNYEQYF. As DNA, the CDR3 is TGCGCCAGCAGCTTGGCGCAACCCAACTACGAGCAGTACTTC.

The table lists this clonotype with a few counts. The V gene is TRBV25-1, the J gene TRBJ2-7, with 7 bases lining up with TRBD1. After removal of 9 bases from V and 4 bases from J, the junction contained 3 bases not matched to a gene. Germline CDR1 reads MGHDK; CDR2 reads SYGVNS. This CDR3 has 11 amino acids. CDR3 in amino acids: CASARGYEQYF. CDR3 DNA: TGTGCCAGTGCCAGGGGGTACGAGCAGTACTTC.

In its sample, this clonotype was seen a few times. The genes are TRBV5-5 and TRBJ2-2; D call uncertain. The CDR3 is 16 residues long. Germline CDR1 is SGHKS and CDR2 is YYEKEE (reference sequence). V gave up 0 bases and J gave up 1 base, with 10 bases separating them. The CDR3 coding sequence is TGTGCCAGCAGCTTGGGACTCGAGAGGAACACCGGGGAGCTGTTTTTT. Protein product: CASSLGLERNTGELFF.

This clonotype was detected once. DNA of the CDR3: TGTGCCAGCAGCCACCTTAGCGGGGGTACAGATACGCAGTATTTT. Protein sequence: CASSHLSGGTDTQYF. This sequence joins TRBV14 and TRBJ2-3; 9 bases line up with TRBD2. V was pared by 3 bases and J by 3 bases, with 4 bases of the junction left unmatched. The CDR3 spans 15 residues. Germline CDR1 and CDR2: SGHDN and FVKESK.

In this sample, this clonotype turned up a few times. The chain links TRBV4-1 to TRBJ2-7; perhaps TRBD2 as D (6 bases). Trimming cost V 0 bases and J 3 bases, with 12 bases left between them. Germline V gene lookup returns CDR1 MGHRA and CDR2 YSYEKL. The CDR3 totals 15 residues. The DNA for the CDR3 is TGCGCCAGCAGCCAAGACACGGGAGTATACTACGAGCAGTACTTC. Residues: CASSQDTGVYYEQYF.

The chain uses TRBV12-3 or TRBV12-4 and TRBJ1-2, with TRBD1 identical over 8 bases. The CDR3 length is 15 residues. V shed 5 bases and J 5 bases; nucleotides not matched to a gene: 10. CDR3 in amino acids: CASSLWGGQAYGYTF. CDR3 in DNA: TGTGCCAGCAGTCTTTGGGGGGGACAGGCATATGGCTACACCTTC.

The chain uses TRBV20-1 and TRBJ2-7; 11 bases align to TRBD1. The germline gives CDR1 DFQATT, CDR2 SNEGSKA (reference sequence). The CDR3 covers 14 residues. V lost 3 bases, J lost 4 bases, and 5 bases stayed unmatched. CDR3 sequence (DNA): TGCAGTGCTAGTTCCGGGACAGGGGGATACGAGCAGTACTTC. Translating gives CSASSGTGGYEQYF.

With respect to this clonotype: It may be a read error: a sequence one base away is much more abundant. The CDR3 nucleotides are TGTGCCAGCTCACCTACGGCCGGGAGTGGGGATGGGCAGTTCTTC. It encodes CASSPTAGSGDGQFF. This chain connects TRBV18 to TRBJ2-1; TRBD2 might be the D (6 bases). The V and J ends lost 3 bases and 12 bases respectively, with 21 bases between them. This CDR3 region has 15 residues. Germline CDR1 reads KGHSH; CDR2 reads LQKENI.

The rearrangement joins TRBV3-1 to TRBJ1-2; 8 nucleotides match TRBD1. Trimming removed 3 bases from V and 7 bases from J; junction bases left unmatched: 13. The V gene's germline CDR1 is LGHDT and CDR2 YNNKEL (reference sequence). The CDR3 loop spans 16 amino acids. CDR3: CASSHPKPGQDLGYTF. In DNA form, the CDR3 reads TGTGCCAGCAGCCACCCAAAACCGGGACAGGATCTTGGCTACACCTTC.

V is TRBV11-2 and J is TRBJ2-7; D is undetermined. This CDR3 contains 14 residues. Trimming left V 0 bases short and J 4 bases short, with 10 bases between. CDR1 and CDR2 (germline): SGHAT, FQNNGV. The CDR3 DNA follows: TGTGCCAGCAGCTTAGAAGCGTCGCAATACGAGCAGTACTTC. Translated, it gives CASSLEASQYEQYF.

This clonotype showed up just a few times. The chain carries TRBV29-1 and TRBJ2-7; tentative D call: TRBD2 (5 bases). There are 13 residues in the CDR3. Trimming took off 6 bases at V and 0 bases at J, with 12 bases between the two ends. CDR1 is SQVTM, CDR2 ANQGSEA, per germline. CDR3 coding DNA: TGCAGCGTCTGGGAGCCTGACTCCTACGAGCAGTACTTC. Translated, it gives CSVWEPDSYEQYF.